The rows below give T cell receptor beta chains drawn from one sample of a study of cytomegalovirus exposure and HLA in healthy donors. Method: immunoSEQ multiplex PCR; TCRdb's copy keeps in-frame clones and lacks some. The sample shows around 190,000 clones, roughly 79% of them seen only once. Sequencing used PBMCs. These receptor sequences come from a man aged 30 to 45 in good health and CMV-seronegative. Both conserved end residues are part of each CDR3.

V gene: TRBV27; J gene: TRBJ2-7; CDR3 protein: CASSRGQGGYYEQYF
V gene: TRBV4-1; J gene: TRBJ2-1; CDR3 protein: CASSQPAGVLNEQFF
V gene: TRBV28; J gene: TRBJ1-1; CDR3 protein: CASSLRAGLVAFF
V gene: TRBV9; J gene: TRBJ2-2; CDR3 protein: CASSVVQGGTGELFF
V gene: TRBV9; J gene: TRBJ2-5; CDR3 protein: CASSVALTTQETQYF
V gene: TRBV19; J gene: TRBJ1-5; CDR3 protein: CASSIPTVLGGNQPQHF
V gene: TRBV5-4; J gene: TRBJ1-4; CDR3 protein: CASSRDRSNEKLFF
V gene: TRBV10-3; J gene: TRBJ1-4; CDR3 protein: CATGTGGTNEKLFF
V gene: TRBV7-3; J gene: TRBJ2-5; CDR3 protein: CASSPRTSGWETQYF
V gene: TRBV9; J gene: TRBJ2-5; CDR3 protein: CASSGGLAGTQETQYF
V gene: TRBV28; J gene: TRBJ2-7; CDR3 protein: CASREELASVSEQYF
V gene: TRBV5-4; J gene: TRBJ2-1; CDR3 protein: CASTPGRTYNEQFF
V gene: TRBV28; J gene: TRBJ2-3; CDR3 protein: CASSLSGGTWGQYF
V gene: TRBV5-4; J gene: TRBJ2-5; CDR3 protein: CASSLVGGVETQYF
V gene: TRBV5-6; J gene: TRBJ2-7; CDR3 protein: CASSLSLAGGFRNEQYF
V gene: TRBV5-1; J gene: TRBJ1-2; CDR3 protein: CASSRDTEYGYTF
V gene: TRBV4-1; J gene: TRBJ1-5; CDR3 protein: CASSQAGTPNQPQHF
V gene: TRBV20-1; J gene: TRBJ2-5; CDR3 protein: CSARLAGTQYF
V gene: TRBV5-1; J gene: TRBJ1-1; CDR3 protein: CASRQAGRTEAFF
V gene: TRBV28; J gene: TRBJ2-7; CDR3 protein: CASRHRGLSSSYEQYF
V gene: TRBV2; J gene: TRBJ2-2; CDR3 protein: CASSGGTANTGELFF
V gene: TRBV28; J gene: TRBJ1-4; CDR3 protein: CASSVTGGGTNEKLFF
V gene: TRBV18; J gene: TRBJ2-7; CDR3 protein: CASSPPSQILRYEQYF
V gene: TRBV6-4; J gene: TRBJ2-1; CDR3 protein: CASSGTSGSNEQFF
V gene: TRBV4-1; J gene: TRBJ2-3; CDR3 protein: CASSQDPSGSTDTQYF
V gene: TRBV10-3; J gene: TRBJ1-1; CDR3 protein: CAISESGRGLAEAFF
V gene: TRBV9; J gene: TRBJ2-5; CDR3 protein: CASSSTGFSSETQYF
V gene: TRBV5-1; J gene: TRBJ1-1; CDR3 protein: CASSLSGTGNTEAFF
V gene: TRBV7-2; J gene: TRBJ2-3; CDR3 protein: CASSRRERDTDTQYF
V gene: TRBV9; J gene: TRBJ2-7; CDR3 protein: CASGGGLAVNEQYF
V gene: TRBV30; J gene: TRBJ1-3; CDR3 protein: CAWRERGGGNTIYF
V gene: TRBV5-5; J gene: TRBJ1-2; CDR3 protein: CASSLDLWGGNYGYTF
V gene: TRBV29-1; J gene: TRBJ1-1; CDR3 protein: CSVGQGSSTEAFF
V gene: TRBV29-1; J gene: TRBJ1-2; CDR3 protein: CSVEMQGSHGYTF
V gene: TRBV18; J gene: TRBJ2-7; CDR3 protein: CASSPAQPLEQYF
V gene: TRBV25-1; J gene: TRBJ2-3; CDR3 protein: CASSDTSTDTQYF
V gene: TRBV6-4; J gene: TRBJ2-1; CDR3 protein: CATSLGAGPYNEQFF
V gene: TRBV6-5; J gene: TRBJ2-5; CDR3 protein: CASSYPLAGGEETQYF
V gene: TRBV5-1; J gene: TRBJ2-2; CDR3 protein: CASSLYGQGNTGELFF
V gene: TRBV11-2; J gene: TRBJ1-1; CDR3 protein: CASSHTRQGEAFF
V gene: TRBV11-3; J gene: TRBJ2-1; CDR3 protein: CASSLGVGRADEQFF
V gene: TRBV18; J gene: TRBJ1-6; CDR3 protein: CASTGQGSSYNSPLHF
V gene: TRBV5-4; J gene: TRBJ2-7; CDR3 protein: CASSARTSGYEQYF
V gene: TRBV6-5; J gene: TRBJ2-7; CDR3 protein: CASSYNLDRVYEQYF
V gene: TRBV28; J gene: TRBJ1-1; CDR3 protein: CASSLQGGTEAFF
V gene: TRBV29-1; J gene: TRBJ1-4; CDR3 protein: CSVESGLFAPNSEELFF
V gene: TRBV5-1; J gene: TRBJ2-2; CDR3 protein: CASSYGGDGELFF
V gene: TRBV4-1; J gene: TRBJ2-7; CDR3 protein: CASSHSGARDEQYF